This passage covers 9 T cell receptor beta chains from one sample sequenced in a study of T-cell reconstitution after alpha-beta-depleted transplantation in children. TCRbeta library preparation incorporated unique molecular identifiers. TCRdb processed the PCR reads anew with MiXCR; each CDR3 protein has one entry. This table holds 670,000 or so distinct CDR3 sequences, roughly 13% found once. Specimen: PBMCs, collected before TCRalphabeta/CD19-depleted stem cell transplant. Receptors were obtained from a girl aged 2 to 9 with congenital amegakaryocytic thrombocytopenia, due to receive a stem cell transplant.

This clonotype was recorded many times. The V gene is TRBV7-9, the J gene TRBJ2-5, with 9 bases aligning to TRBD2. V lost 1 base, J lost 3 bases, and 6 bases stayed unmatched. Germline V gives CDR1 SEHNR, CDR2 FQNEAQ (reference sequence). The CDR3 runs to 16 residues. In nucleotides, the CDR3 is TGTGCCAGCAGCTTAGTTGGCGGGAGGGCCAAAGAGACCCAGTACTTC. It yields the protein CASSLVGGRAKETQYF.

This clonotype was seen repeatedly, ten times or more. The chain couples TRBV12-3 or TRBV12-4 to TRBJ2-5; D is unclear. The V gene lost 5 bases and the J gene lost 5 bases, with 21 bases spanning the gap. This CDR3 comprises 16 residues. The CDR3 loop is CASSNPGWLGGETQYF. The CDR3 region has the DNA TGTGCCAGCAGTAACCCTGGTTGGTTGGGCGGTGAGACCCAGTACTTC.

This clonotype has only a few counts. V and J are TRBV5-1 and TRBJ1-3; the D gene is possibly TRBD1 (6 bases). CDR1 is SGHRS and CDR2 is YFSETQ in the germline V gene. Deletions cut 0 bases from V and 0 bases from J, with 13 bases between. CDR3 length: 17 residues. The DNA for the CDR3 is TGCGCCAGCAGCTTGGGACTGGGGACAATCTCTGGAAACACCATATATTTT. As protein: CASSLGLGTISGNTIYF.

V gene TRBV13 combines with J gene TRBJ2-3; D gene uncertain. The CDR3 length is 12 residues. The germline gives CDR1 PRHDT, CDR2 FYEKMQ (reference sequence). With 1 base removed from V and 11 bases from J, the gap between germline ends came to 10 bases. The CDR3 sequence is CASSLAPRRQYF. The CDR3 nucleotides are TGTGCCAGCAGCTTAGCACCTCGGAGGCAGTATTTT.

The sample holds a few counts of this clonotype. The V and J genes are TRBV12-3 or TRBV12-4 and TRBJ2-7; tentatively, D is TRBD2 (5 bases). Trimming shortened V by 6 bases and J by 4 bases, and 16 bases separated the two germline ends. The CDR3 covers 14 residues. Here the CDR3 reads CASRHKGVGYEQYF. Here the CDR3 DNA reads TGTGCCAGCAGACACAAGGGAGTTGGTTACGAGCAGTACTTC.

This clonotype was seen only a few times. The chain has TRBV20-1 and TRBJ1-6; TRBD1 agrees at 12 bases. The CDR3 spans 17 residues. CDR1 DFQATT and CDR2 SNEGSKA come from the germline V gene (reference sequence). The J segment lost 10 bases and the V segment lost 0 bases, leaving 10 bases of the junction unmatched. CDR3 coding DNA: TGCAGTGCTAGAGACTCGGGACAGGGGGCCCTGGGATCACCCCTCCACTTT. It specifies CSARDSGQGALGSPLHF.

This chain links TRBV7-2 with TRBJ2-1; D is perhaps TRBD2 (5 bases). CDR1 is SGHTA and CDR2 is FQGNSA in the germline V gene. The CDR3 runs 15 residues. V lost 5 bases to trimming and J lost 5 bases, with 16 bases between them. CDR3 protein: CASSLGLAEDNEQFF. The CDR3, as DNA: TGTGCCAGCAGCCTAGGGCTAGCTGAGGACAATGAGCAGTTCTTC.

This clonotype showed up just a few times. The chain carries TRBV4-1 and TRBJ1-2, with unresolved D. The ends were cut back, 1 base at V and 3 bases at J, with 15 bases in the middle. This CDR3 region has 16 residues. Germline V gives CDR1 MGHRA, CDR2 YSYEKL. The CDR3, as DNA: TGCGCCAGCAGCCAAGCGGCAGCCAGATTGGACTATGGCTACACCTTC. This sequence encodes CASSQAAARLDYGYTF.

This clonotype was observed many times. The CDR3 DNA follows: TGCGCCAGCAGCCAGCAACAGTACAATGAGCAGTTCTTC. Encoded protein: CASSQQQYNEQFF. This chain links TRBV4-1 with TRBJ2-1; D is undetermined. Trimming cost V 3 bases and J 4 bases, with 7 bases left between them. Germline CDR1 is MGHRA and CDR2 is YSYEKL. CDR3 size: 13 residues.